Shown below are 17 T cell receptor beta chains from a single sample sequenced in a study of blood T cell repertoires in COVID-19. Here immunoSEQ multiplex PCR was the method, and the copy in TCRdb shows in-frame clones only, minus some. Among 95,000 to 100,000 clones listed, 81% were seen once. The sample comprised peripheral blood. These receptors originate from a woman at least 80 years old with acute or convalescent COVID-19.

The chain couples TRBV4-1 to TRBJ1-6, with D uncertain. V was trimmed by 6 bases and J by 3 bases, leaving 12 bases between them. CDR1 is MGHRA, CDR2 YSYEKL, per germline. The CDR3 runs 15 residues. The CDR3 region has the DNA TGCGCCAGCAGGGCGGGGAACAACTATAATTCACCCCTCCACTTT. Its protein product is CASRAGNNYNSPLHF.

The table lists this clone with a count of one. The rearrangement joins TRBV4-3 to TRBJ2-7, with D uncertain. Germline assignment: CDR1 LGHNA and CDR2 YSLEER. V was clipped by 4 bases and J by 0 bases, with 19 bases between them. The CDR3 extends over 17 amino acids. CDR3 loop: CASSLPTRHLNSYEQYV. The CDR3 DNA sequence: TGCGCCAGCAGCCTACCAACAAGACATCTTAACTCCTACGAGCAGTACGTC.

CDR3 residues: CATSAGPNSPLHF. CDR3 nucleotides: TGTGCCACCAGCGCAGGTCCCAATTCACCCCTCCACTTT. The chain joins TRBV15 to TRBJ1-6; D unresolved. The V and J ends lost 5 bases and 7 bases respectively, with 9 bases between them. The CDR3 length is 13 residues. Per germline, CDR1 LNHNV and CDR2 YYDKDF (reference sequence).

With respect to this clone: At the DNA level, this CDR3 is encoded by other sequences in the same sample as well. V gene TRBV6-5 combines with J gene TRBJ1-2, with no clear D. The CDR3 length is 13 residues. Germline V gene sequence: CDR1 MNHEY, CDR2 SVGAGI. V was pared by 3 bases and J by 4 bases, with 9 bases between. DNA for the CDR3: TGTGCCAGCAGTTATAGCCGGGGCTATGGCTACACCTTC. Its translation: CASSYSRGYGYTF.

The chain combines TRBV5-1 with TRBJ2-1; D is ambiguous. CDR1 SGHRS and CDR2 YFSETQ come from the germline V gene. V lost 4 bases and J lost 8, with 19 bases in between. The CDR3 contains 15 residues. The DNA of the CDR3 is TGCGCCAGCAGCCCGCAGAGGCTAGACGTGGATGAGCAGTTCTTC. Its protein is CASSPQRLDVDEQFF.

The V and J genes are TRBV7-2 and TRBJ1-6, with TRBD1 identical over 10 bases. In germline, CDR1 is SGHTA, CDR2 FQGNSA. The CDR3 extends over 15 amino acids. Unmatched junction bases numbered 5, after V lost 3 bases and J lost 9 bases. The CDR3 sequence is CASSLGQGRSSPLHF. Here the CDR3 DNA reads TGTGCCAGCAGCTTGGGACAGGGGAGGAGTTCACCCCTCCACTTT. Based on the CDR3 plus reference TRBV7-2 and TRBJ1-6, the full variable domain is GAGVSQSPSNKVTEKGKDVELRCDPISGHTALYWYRQSLGQGLEFLIYFQGNSAPDKSGLPSDRFSAERTGGSVSTLTIQRTQQEDSAVYLCASSLGQGRSSPLHFGNGTRLTVT.

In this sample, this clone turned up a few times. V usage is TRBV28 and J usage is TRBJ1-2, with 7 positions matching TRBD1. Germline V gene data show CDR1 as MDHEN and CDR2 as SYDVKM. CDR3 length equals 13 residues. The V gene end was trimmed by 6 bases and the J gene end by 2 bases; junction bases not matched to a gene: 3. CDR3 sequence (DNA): TGTGCCAGCAGCCCGACAGGGAACTATGGCTACACCTTC. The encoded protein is CASSPTGNYGYTF.

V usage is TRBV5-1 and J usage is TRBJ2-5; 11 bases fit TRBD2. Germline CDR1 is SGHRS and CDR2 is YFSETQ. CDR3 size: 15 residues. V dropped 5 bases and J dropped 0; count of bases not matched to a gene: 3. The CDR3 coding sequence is TGCGCCAGCAGTCGGGGACTAGCGGACCAAGAGACCCAGTACTTC. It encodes CASSRGLADQETQYF.

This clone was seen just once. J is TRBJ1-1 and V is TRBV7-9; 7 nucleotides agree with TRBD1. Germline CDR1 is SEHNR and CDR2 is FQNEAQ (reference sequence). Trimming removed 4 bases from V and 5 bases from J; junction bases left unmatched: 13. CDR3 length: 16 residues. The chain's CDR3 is CASSSDREVIRTEAFF. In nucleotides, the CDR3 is TGTGCCAGCAGCTCCGACAGGGAAGTAATAAGGACTGAAGCTTTCTTT.

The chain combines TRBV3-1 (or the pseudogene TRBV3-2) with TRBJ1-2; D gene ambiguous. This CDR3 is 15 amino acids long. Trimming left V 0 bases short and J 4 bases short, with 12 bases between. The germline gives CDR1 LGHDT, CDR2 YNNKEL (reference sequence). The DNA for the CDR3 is TGTGCCAGCAGCCAAGATAGCCCGGCGGGCTATGGCTACACCTTC. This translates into CASSQDSPAGYGYTF.

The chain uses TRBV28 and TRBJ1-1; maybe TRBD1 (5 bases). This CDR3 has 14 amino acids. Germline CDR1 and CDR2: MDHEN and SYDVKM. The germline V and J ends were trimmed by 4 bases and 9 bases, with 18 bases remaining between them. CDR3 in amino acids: CASSSRGGPLQAFF. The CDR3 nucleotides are TGTGCCAGCAGTTCGCGGGGGGGACCATTACAAGCTTTCTTT.

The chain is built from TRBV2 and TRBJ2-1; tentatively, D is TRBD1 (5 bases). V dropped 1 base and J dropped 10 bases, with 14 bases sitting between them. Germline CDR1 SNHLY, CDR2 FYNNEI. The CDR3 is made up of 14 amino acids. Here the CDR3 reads CASSEVKGLNEQFF. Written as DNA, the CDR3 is TGTGCCAGCAGTGAAGTCAAGGGGCTGAACGAGCAGTTCTTC.

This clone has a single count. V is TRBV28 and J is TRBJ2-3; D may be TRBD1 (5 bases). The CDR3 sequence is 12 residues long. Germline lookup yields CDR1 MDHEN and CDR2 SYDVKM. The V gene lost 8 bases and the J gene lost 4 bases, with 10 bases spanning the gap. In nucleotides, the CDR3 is TGTGCCAGCCTCCAAGGGGCAGATACGCAGTATTTT. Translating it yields CASLQGADTQYF.

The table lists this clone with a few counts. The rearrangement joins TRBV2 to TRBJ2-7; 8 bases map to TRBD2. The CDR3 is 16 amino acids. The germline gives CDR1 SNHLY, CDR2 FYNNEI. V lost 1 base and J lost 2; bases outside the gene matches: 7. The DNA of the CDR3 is TGTGCCAGCAGTGAAGTACGGGGACTAGGCCCCTACGAGCAGTACTTC. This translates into CASSEVRGLGPYEQYF.

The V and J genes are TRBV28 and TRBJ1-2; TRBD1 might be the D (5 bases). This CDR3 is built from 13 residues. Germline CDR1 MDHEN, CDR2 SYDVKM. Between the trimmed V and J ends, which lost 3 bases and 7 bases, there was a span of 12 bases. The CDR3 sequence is CASSLTAISGYTF. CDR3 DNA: TGTGCCAGCAGTTTGACAGCTATATCTGGCTACACCTTC.

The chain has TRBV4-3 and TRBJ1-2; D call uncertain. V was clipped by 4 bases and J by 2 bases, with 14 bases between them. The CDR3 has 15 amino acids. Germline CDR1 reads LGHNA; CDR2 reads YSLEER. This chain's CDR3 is CASSRSGTQNYGYTF. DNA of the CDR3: TGCGCCAGCAGCCGTTCAGGTACCCAGAACTATGGCTACACCTTC.

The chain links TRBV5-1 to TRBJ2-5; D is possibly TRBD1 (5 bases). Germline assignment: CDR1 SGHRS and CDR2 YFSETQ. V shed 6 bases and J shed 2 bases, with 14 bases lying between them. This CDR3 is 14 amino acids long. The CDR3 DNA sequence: TGCGCCAGCACCTCTTGGGCAGGGCAAGAGACCCAGTACTTC. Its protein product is CASTSWAGQETQYF.